These 27 T cell receptor beta chains came from one sample sequenced in a study of blood T cell repertoires in COVID-19. Assay used: immunoSEQ multiplex PCR; TCRdb lists only in-frame clones, some missing. Altogether over 250,000 clones are present, over 75% being singletons, with the ten largest covering 13%. Material: peripheral blood. The receptors were sampled from a human donor in a cohort sampled during active COVID-19.

Of note for this clone: This specimen includes other DNA sequences encoding the same CDR3. V is TRBV7-2 and J is TRBJ2-7, with 10 nucleotides matching TRBD1. CDR1 is SGHTA, CDR2 FQGNSA, per germline. This CDR3 has 15 residues. V trimming: 1 base; J trimming: 4 bases; junction bases outside the gene matches: 4. The CDR3 region has the DNA TGTGCCAGCAGCTTAGGGACAGGGGGGACTTACGAGCAGTACTTC. Protein: CASSLGTGGTYEQYF.

This chain links TRBV5-6 with TRBJ2-1; 9 bases are shared with TRBD2. Per the germline V gene, CDR1 is SGHDT and CDR2 is YYEEEE. With V trimmed by 2 bases and J by 2 bases, 8 bases remained unmatched. The CDR3 covers 17 residues. The CDR3 coding sequence is TGTGCCAGCAGCTTTCGCCTAGCGGGAAGTACCTACAATGAGCAGTTCTTC. Translating gives CASSFRLAGSTYNEQFF.

This clone was detected only once. The chain links TRBV24-1 to TRBJ2-3, with TRBD2 as a possible D gene (6 bases). Trimming removed 4 bases at V and 1 base at J, with 17 bases between. Germline values: CDR1 KGHDR, CDR2 SFDVKD. CDR3 length: 17 amino acids. In DNA, the CDR3 is TGTGCCACCAGTGACGTTTCCGGGAGTTGGGGCACAGATACGCAGTATTTT. Amino acid sequence: CATSDVSGSWGTDTQYF.

This chain joins TRBV4-1 and TRBJ2-5, with TRBD2 matching 9 bases. Germline values: CDR1 MGHRA, CDR2 YSYEKL. Unmatched junction bases numbered 10, after V lost 0 bases and J lost 5 bases. The length of the CDR3 is 17 residues. This CDR3 is CASSQDPAGGPWETQYF. The CDR3 DNA is TGCGCCAGCAGCCAAGATCCGGCGGGAGGGCCTTGGGAGACCCAGTACTTC.

The chain employs TRBV7-2 and TRBJ2-3; TRBD2 might be the D (5 bases). With 1 base removed from V and 3 bases from J, the gap between germline ends came to 11 bases. The CDR3 contains 15 residues. Germline CDR1 and CDR2: SGHTA and FQGNSA. The DNA of the CDR3 is TGTGCCAGCAGCTTAGACGGGATAGGGACAGATACGCAGTATTTT. This translates into CASSLDGIGTDTQYF.

The chain is built from TRBV7-9 and TRBJ2-7, with D unclear. This CDR3 is built from 14 residues. Trimming stripped 1 base from V and 4 bases from J, with 11 bases between. In germline, CDR1 is SEHNR, CDR2 FQNEAQ (reference sequence). CDR3 protein: CASSLGSTPYEQYF. The CDR3 nucleotides are TGTGCCAGCAGCTTAGGGAGTACCCCTTACGAGCAGTACTTC.

The chain carries TRBV19 and TRBJ2-4; D not resolved. CDR1 LNHDA and CDR2 SQIVND come from the germline V gene (reference sequence). The CDR3 is 14 residues long. Deletions cut 5 bases from V and 0 bases from J, with 8 bases between. The CDR3 DNA is TGTGCCAGTAGTGACTCCATAGCCAAAAACATTCAGTACTTC. Its translation: CASSDSIAKNIQYF.

The V call is TRBV27, the J call TRBJ1-1; unclear D gene. Deletions cut 5 bases from V and 0 bases from J, with 13 bases between. The CDR3 extends over 15 amino acids. CDR1 MNHEY and CDR2 SMNVEV come from the germline V gene (reference sequence). The CDR3 loop is CASSHSRMLNTEAFF. The CDR3 DNA sequence: TGTGCCAGCAGTCATTCCAGGATGCTGAACACTGAAGCTTTCTTT.

This clone was found a few times. The J gene is TRBJ2-7, the V gene TRBV7-6; 9 nucleotides line up with TRBD1. V was pared by 0 bases and J by 6 bases, with 6 bases of the junction left unmatched. CDR3 length: 15 amino acids. The germline CDR1 and CDR2 sequences are SGHVS and FNYEAQ. The CDR3 protein is CASSLAGQGRTEQYF. CDR3 bases: TGTGCCAGCAGCTTAGCGGGACAGGGTCGGACCGAGCAGTACTTC.

V usage is TRBV4-2 and J usage is TRBJ2-7; D may be TRBD2 (5 bases). Germline V lookup: CDR1 LGHNA, CDR2 YNFKEQ. Trimming took 0 bases from V and 9 from J, leaving 12 bases between them. The CDR3 is 13 amino acids. The DNA of the CDR3 is TGTGCCAGCAGCCAAGATAGGGCCGCGGGGCAGTACTTC. Protein sequence: CASSQDRAAGQYF.

The CDR3 nucleotides read TGTGCCAGCAGCGTAGAGACGGGGAGCGGGGAGCTGTTTTTT. It translates to CASSVETGSGELFF. V and J are TRBV9 and TRBJ2-2; D is perhaps TRBD2 (5 bases). The CDR3 is made up of 14 amino acids. V dropped 0 bases and J dropped 7 bases, with 10 bases sitting between them. CDR1 SGDLS and CDR2 YYNGEE come from the germline V gene.

The gene calls are TRBV28 and TRBJ2-1, with D tentatively TRBD1 (5 bases). The CDR3 contains 15 residues. Trimming shortened V by 5 bases and J by 2 bases, and 13 bases separated the two germline ends. Looked up from germline, CDR1 is MDHEN and CDR2 is SYDVKM. This chain's CDR3 is CASSPTAQAYNEQFF. For the CDR3, the DNA is TGTGCCAGCAGTCCGACAGCTCAGGCCTACAATGAGCAGTTCTTC.

The J gene is TRBJ2-1, the V gene TRBV6-1, with 8 bases aligning to TRBD1. V gave up 3 bases and J gave up 6 bases; unmatched junction bases: 7. The CDR3 totals 15 residues. CDR1 MNHNS and CDR2 SASEGT come from the germline V gene. The CDR3 reads CASSEDRVGLNEQFF. The DNA of the CDR3 is TGTGCCAGCAGTGAGGACAGGGTGGGGCTCAATGAGCAGTTCTTC.

The chain couples TRBV16 to TRBJ2-6, with 7 bases fitting TRBD1. Trimming took 2 bases from V and 10 from J; bases not matched to a gene: 5. The CDR3 sequence is 14 residues long. CDR1 KGHSY and CDR2 FQNENV come from the germline V gene. The CDR3 nucleotides read TGTGCCAGCAGCCAAAGCAGGGGGAAAAACGTCCTGACTTTC. Protein: CASSQSRGKNVLTF.

The sample holds a few counts of this clone. V is TRBV7-9 and J is TRBJ1-6; 7 bases are a match to TRBD1. J lost 6 bases, V lost 6 bases, and 5 bases had no gene match. The CDR3 covers 14 residues. CDR1 SEHNR and CDR2 FQNEAQ come from the germline V gene (reference sequence). CDR3 loop: CASSLTGSNSPLHF. The DNA of the CDR3 is TGTGCCAGCAGTTTGACAGGGAGTAATTCACCCCTCCACTTT.

The chain combines TRBV7-6 with TRBJ2-1, with a weak D call TRBD2 (5 bases). CDR3 length: 15 residues. Looked up from germline, CDR1 is SGHVS and CDR2 is FNYEAQ. Between the trimmed V and J ends, which lost 1 base and 5 bases, there was a span of 12 bases. The CDR3 region has the DNA TGTGCCAGCAGCTTAGTGTCGGGGTCTCACAATGAGCAGTTCTTC. It is translated as CASSLVSGSHNEQFF.

The chain couples TRBV11-3 to TRBJ2-7, with TRBD1 matching over 9 bases. Germline CDR1 reads SGHNT; CDR2 reads YENEEA. With 4 bases clipped from V and 5 bases from J, the junction kept 9 bases outside the gene matches. This CDR3 contains 15 residues. The CDR3 DNA is TGTGCCAGCAGCTCGCCCCGGGACAGGGAGGACGAGCAGTACTTC. Protein sequence: CASSSPRDREDEQYF.

The genes are TRBV7-9 and TRBJ1-4; 7 bases are a match to TRBD1. CDR1 SEHNR and CDR2 FQNEAQ come from the germline V gene (reference sequence). This CDR3 is 15 amino acids long. V shed 5 bases and J 4 bases; nucleotides not matched to a gene: 7. CDR3 protein: CASSTSGTVNEKLFF. The CDR3 DNA reads TGTGCCAGCAGCACCTCCGGGACAGTTAATGAAAAACTGTTTTTT.

This chain links TRBV6-5 with TRBJ2-3; D remains unclear. V was clipped by 6 bases and J by 4 bases, with 17 bases between them. CDR3 length equals 15 residues. Looked up from germline, CDR1 is MNHEY and CDR2 is SVGAGI. CDR3 sequence (DNA): TGTGCCAGCAGACCCGGGTTAAATGTGGCAGATACGCAGTATTTT. Amino acid sequence: CASRPGLNVADTQYF.

This sequence joins TRBV15 and TRBJ2-4, with 7 bases identical to TRBD2. CDR1 is LNHNV and CDR2 is YYDKDF in the germline V gene (reference sequence). The CDR3 has 20 amino acids. Trimming cost V 3 bases and J 0 bases; bases outside gene matches: 17. The CDR3 loop is CATSSRSRGSGFLAKNIQYF. CDR3 nucleotides: TGTGCCACCAGCAGCCGAAGCCGCGGGAGCGGGTTTCTAGCCAAAAACATTCAGTACTTC.

The genes are TRBV6-1 and TRBJ2-7, with TRBD2 matching over 14 bases. This CDR3 comprises 18 residues. V lost 2 bases to trimming and J lost 1 base; unmatched junction nucleotides: 7. The V gene's germline CDR1 is MNHNS and CDR2 SASEGT. The CDR3 sequence: CASSEKTSGRVYSYEQYF. CDR3 nucleotides: TGTGCCAGCAGTGAAAAGACTAGCGGGAGGGTTTATTCCTACGAGCAGTACTTC.

This sequence joins TRBV6-5 and TRBJ1-5, with 7 bases lining up with TRBD1. V shed 2 bases, J shed 0 bases, and the junction held 1 base outside the gene matches. Germline CDR1 reads MNHEY; CDR2 reads SVGAGI. This CDR3 contains 15 residues. The CDR3 DNA follows: TGTGCCAGCAGTTACAGGGGGCTTAGCAATCAGCCCCAGCATTTT. The encoded protein is CASSYRGLSNQPQHF.

Notes on this clone: Different DNA sequences within this sample yield the same CDR3. The chain employs TRBV27 and TRBJ2-5, with 11 bases lining up with TRBD2. This CDR3 spans 15 amino acids. Germline loops: CDR1 MNHEY, CDR2 SMNVEV (reference sequence). Germline trimming cut 3 bases from V and 5 bases from J; bases unmatched to any gene: 5. The CDR3: CASSFSGRAGETQYF. The CDR3 nucleotides read TGTGCCAGCAGTTTTAGCGGGAGGGCGGGTGAGACCCAGTACTTC.

Only one count was recorded for this clone. The rearrangement joins TRBV6-5 to TRBJ2-1; 8 bases align to TRBD1. The V and J ends lost 8 bases and 8 bases, in that order; junction bases with no gene match: 14. CDR3 size: 15 residues. Germline V gene data show CDR1 as MNHEY and CDR2 as SVGAGI. The CDR3 spells CASWDSGGAVDEQFF. CDR3 DNA sequence: TGTGCCAGCTGGGACTCAGGGGGCGCGGTCGATGAGCAGTTCTTC.

This chain links TRBV11-2 with TRBJ2-1; the D is unclear. The germline V and J ends were trimmed by 0 bases and 3 bases, with 9 bases remaining between them. The CDR3 is 15 residues long. Per germline, CDR1 SGHAT and CDR2 FQNNGV. This chain's CDR3 is CASSLEGQNYNEQFF. The CDR3 nucleotides read TGTGCCAGCAGCTTAGAGGGCCAGAACTACAATGAGCAGTTCTTC.

The V and J genes are TRBV3-1 (or the pseudogene TRBV3-2) and TRBJ2-3; D is unclear. The CDR3 is 14 residues long. Germline V CDR1 and CDR2: LGHDT, YNNKEL (reference sequence). The V gene lost 1 base and the J gene lost 4 bases, with 9 bases spanning the gap. CDR3 amino acids: CASSQGISADTQYF. CDR3 sequence (DNA): TGTGCCAGCAGCCAAGGCATCTCGGCAGATACGCAGTATTTT.

This rearrangement joins TRBV3-1 (or the pseudogene TRBV3-2) to TRBJ2-2, with 8 bases aligning to TRBD2. In germline, CDR1 is LGHDT, CDR2 YNNKEL (reference sequence). The junction had 15 bases not matched to a gene; V was cut back by 0 bases and J by 3 bases. This CDR3 has 20 residues. The CDR3 spells CASSQEAGGSETRDTGELFF. DNA for the CDR3: TGTGCCAGCAGCCAAGAGGCGGGGGGTAGCGAAACCCGGGACACCGGGGAGCTGTTTTTT.